This TCR beta chain was identified in a study of blood T cell repertoires in COVID-19. Across the whole study: Acute-phase and convalescent COVID-19 samples originated in the United States, Italy and Spain. T cells, B-cell-depleted T cells, or PBMCs provided the cDNA or gDNA that served as material.

Per the authors' pipeline: Reference gene primer amplification in the assay estimated nucleated cell counts. Sequencing used immunoSEQ multiplex PCR; TCRdb keeps in-frame clones, though not all of them. That table gives V, J and clone size, and the DNA gave D and trimming. This sample carries 65,000 to 85,000 clones, over 65% of them seen once, and the ten largest clones take around 5.8%. Sequenced: peripheral blood. The clonotype comes from a man aged 50-60 years with active or convalescent COVID-19.

CDR3 sequence reads: CASSSETGAAYEQYF. The DNA for the CDR3 is TGCGCCAGCAGCTCGGAAACAGGGGCGGCGTACGAGCAGTACTTC. The chain carries TRBV5-1 and TRBJ2-7; 7 nucleotides match TRBD1. The CDR3 runs to 15 residues. Germline CDR1 and CDR2: SGHRS and YFSETQ. Trimming took 3 bases from V and 4 from J; bases not matched to a gene: 10.